This T cell receptor beta chain was sequenced during a study of sequential checkpoint blockade in melanoma (dated by TCRdb to about 2019). About the investigation overall: Patients were randomized 1:1 to first-line nivolumab followed by ipilimumab (arm A) or ipilimumab followed by nivolumab (arm B). Maintenance nivolumab was given following each of the two trial sequences.

Explained via the paper, the treatment or condition label denotes: randomized to nivolumab then ipilimumab (arm A) or the reverse (arm B). No trial patient had received prior DNA-damaging chemotherapy. On a FACS Aria II flow cytometer, live CD3+CD8+ cells that were negative for CD19 and CD56 were sorted from thawed PBMCs. The samples were obtained from melanoma patients enrolled in CheckMate 064, an open-label, randomized phase II trial testing sequential checkpoint blockade. Leukapheresis was used to collect peripheral blood mononuclear cells, which were then purified with Ficoll-Paque and frozen in human serum with roughly 10% DMSO. Immediately after sorting, the purity of sorted blood CD3+CD8+ cells was verified to be >95%, after which DNA was extracted. The immunoSEQ Assay was used to immunosequence TCRbeta CDR3 regions from genomic DNA. Prior to high-throughput sequencing, genomic DNA was amplified by bias-controlled multiplex PCR. Under the source paper's analysis protocol: To quantify the absolute abundance of each unique TCRbeta CDR3 region, the sequences were collapsed and filtered. Clonality, defined as 1 minus Pielou's evenness, was calculated using productive rearrangements only. A previously published method was used to identify clones with significantly greater frequencies in on-treatment samples than in baseline samples. Held by TCRdb, this immuneACCESS table contains in-frame sequences only and omits some clones. Under half of the omission traces to an unresolved V gene where checked; the cause of the rest is unknown. The V and J calls and clone size come from that table; D and trimming were worked out from the DNA. This sample has fewer than 4,500 clones in its table, and about three fifths of those were observed once. 20% of the sample comes from the top ten.

Study-wide findings and limitations: The model for predicting response that combines TCR metrics with mutation burden needs to be validated in larger, independent patient cohorts.

This clone has more than one count but fewer than ten. Its antigen is unknown. A junction boundary mismatches the germline segment, possibly from a read error. The origin of this receptor is a human donor with melanoma. The sample consisted of CD8+ T cells sorted from blood (inferred from file names), taken from a patient given nivolumab and ipilimumab in sequence.

The CDR3 has the sequence CASSLGPSGNSEAFF. The nucleotide sequence reads as follows: TGTGCCAGCAGTTTAGGGCCCTCGGGGAACTCTGAAGCTTTCTTT. The chain is assembled from TRBV27 and TRBJ1-1; the D segment cannot be called with confidence. In the germline V gene (reference sequence), CDR1 corresponds to MNHEY and CDR2 to SMNVEV. There are 15 amino acids in the CDR3, from cysteine to phenylalanine inclusive. The retained sequence is limited to the CDR3, 45 bases, with the frame set at the first base.